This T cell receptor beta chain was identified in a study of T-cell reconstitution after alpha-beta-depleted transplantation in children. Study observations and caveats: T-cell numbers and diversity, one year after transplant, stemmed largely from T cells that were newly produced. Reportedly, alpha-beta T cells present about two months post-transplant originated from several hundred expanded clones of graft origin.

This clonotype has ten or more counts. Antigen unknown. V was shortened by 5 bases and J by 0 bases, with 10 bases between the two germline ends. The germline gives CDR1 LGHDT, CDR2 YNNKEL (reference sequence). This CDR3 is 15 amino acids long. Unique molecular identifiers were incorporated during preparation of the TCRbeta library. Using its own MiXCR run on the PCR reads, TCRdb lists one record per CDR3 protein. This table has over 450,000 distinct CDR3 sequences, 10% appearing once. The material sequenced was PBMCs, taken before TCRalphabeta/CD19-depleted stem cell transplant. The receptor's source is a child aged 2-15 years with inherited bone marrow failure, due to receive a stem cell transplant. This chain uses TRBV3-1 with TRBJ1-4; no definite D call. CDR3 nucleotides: TGTGCCAGCAGCACCCGGGAGGCAACTAATGAAAAACTGTTTTTT. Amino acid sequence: CASSTREATNEKLFF.